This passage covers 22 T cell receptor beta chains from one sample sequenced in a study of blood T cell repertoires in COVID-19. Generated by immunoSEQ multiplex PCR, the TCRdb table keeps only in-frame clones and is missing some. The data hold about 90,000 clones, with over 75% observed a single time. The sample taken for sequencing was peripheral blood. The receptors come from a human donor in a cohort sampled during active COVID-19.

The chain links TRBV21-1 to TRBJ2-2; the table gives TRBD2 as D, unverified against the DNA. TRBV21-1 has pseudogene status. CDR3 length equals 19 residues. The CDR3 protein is CASSKVPSGAKGEPGELFF. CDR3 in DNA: TGTGCCAGCAGCAAAGTGCCAAGCGGGGCCAAGGGGGAACCCGGGGAGCTGTTTTTT.

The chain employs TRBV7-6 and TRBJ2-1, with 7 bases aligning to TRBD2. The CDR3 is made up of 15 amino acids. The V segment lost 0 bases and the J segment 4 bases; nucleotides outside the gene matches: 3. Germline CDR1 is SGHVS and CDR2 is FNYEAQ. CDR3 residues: CASSLAGGLYNEQFF. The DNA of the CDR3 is TGTGCCAGCAGCTTAGCGGGGGGACTATACAATGAGCAGTTCTTC.

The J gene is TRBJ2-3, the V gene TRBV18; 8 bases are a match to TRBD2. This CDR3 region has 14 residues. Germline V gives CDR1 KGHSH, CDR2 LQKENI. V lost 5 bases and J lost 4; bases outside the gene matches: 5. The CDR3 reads CASSTNSGADTQYF. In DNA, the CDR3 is TGTGCCAGCTCAACCAATAGCGGGGCAGATACGCAGTATTTT.

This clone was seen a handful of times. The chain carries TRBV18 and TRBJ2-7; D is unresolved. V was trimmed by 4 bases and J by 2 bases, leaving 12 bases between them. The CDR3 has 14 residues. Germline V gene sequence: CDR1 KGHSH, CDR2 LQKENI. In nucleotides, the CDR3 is TGTGCCAGCTCACTCGATGGGCCTACCTACGAGCAGTACTTC. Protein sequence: CASSLDGPTYEQYF. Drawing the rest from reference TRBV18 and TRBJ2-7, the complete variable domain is NAGVMQNPRHLVRRRGQEARLRCSPMKGHSHVYWYRQLPEEGLKFMVYLQKENIIDESGMPKERFSAEFPKEGPSILRIQQVVRGDSAAYFCASSLDGPTYEQYFGPGTRLTVT.

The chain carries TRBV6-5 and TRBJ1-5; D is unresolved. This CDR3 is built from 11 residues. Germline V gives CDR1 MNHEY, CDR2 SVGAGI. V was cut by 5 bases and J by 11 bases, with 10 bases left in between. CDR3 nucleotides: TGTGCCAGCAGTAAACAACAGACCCAGCATTTT. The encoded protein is CASSKQQTQHF.

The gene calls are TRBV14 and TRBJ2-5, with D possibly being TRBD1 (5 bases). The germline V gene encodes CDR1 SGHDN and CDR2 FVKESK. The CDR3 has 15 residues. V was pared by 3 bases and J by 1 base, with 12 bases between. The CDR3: CASSHAAGIQETQYF. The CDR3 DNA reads TGTGCCAGCAGCCACGCCGCAGGGATCCAAGAGACCCAGTACTTC.

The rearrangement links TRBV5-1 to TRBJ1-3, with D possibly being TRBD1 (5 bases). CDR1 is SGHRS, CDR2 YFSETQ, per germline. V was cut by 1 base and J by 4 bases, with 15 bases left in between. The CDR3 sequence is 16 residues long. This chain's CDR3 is CASSLTDTGSGNTIYF. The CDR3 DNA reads TGCGCCAGCAGCTTGACCGATACAGGATCCGGAAACACCATATATTTT. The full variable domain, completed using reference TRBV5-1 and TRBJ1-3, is KAGVTQTPRYLIKTRGQQVTLSCSPISGHRSVSWYQQTPGQGLQFLFEYFSETQRNKGNFPGRFSGRQFSNSRSEMNVSTLELGDSALYLCASSLTDTGSGNTIYFGEGSWLTVV.

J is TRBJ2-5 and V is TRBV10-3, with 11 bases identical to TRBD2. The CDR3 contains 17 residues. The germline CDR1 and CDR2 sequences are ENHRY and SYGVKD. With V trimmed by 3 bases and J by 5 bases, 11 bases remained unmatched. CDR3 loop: CAISDASGGHLVETQYF. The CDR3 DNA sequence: TGTGCCATCAGTGATGCTAGCGGGGGGCATTTGGTGGAGACCCAGTACTTC.

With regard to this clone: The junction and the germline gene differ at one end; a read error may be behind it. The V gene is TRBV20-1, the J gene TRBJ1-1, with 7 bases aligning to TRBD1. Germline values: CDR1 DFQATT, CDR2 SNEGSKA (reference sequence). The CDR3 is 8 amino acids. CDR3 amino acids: CSARSTGF. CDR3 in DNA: TGCAGTGCTAGATCGACAGGGTTT.

CDR3 DNA sequence: TGTGCCAGCACCACCAGACCCCTAGCGGGGGGGGTCCAAGAGACCCAGTACTTC. This encodes CASTTRPLAGGVQETQYF. The rearrangement uses TRBV7-2 and TRBJ2-5; TRBD2 aligns across 12 bases. Germline CDR1 and CDR2: SGHTA and FQGNSA. V shed 7 bases, J shed 1 base, and the junction held 13 bases outside the gene matches. The CDR3 totals 18 residues. Based on the CDR3 plus reference TRBV7-2 and TRBJ2-5, the full variable domain is GAGVSQSPSNKVTEKGKDVELRCDPISGHTALYWYRQSLGQGLEFLIYFQGNSAPDKSGLPSDRFSAERTGGSVSTLTIQRTQQEDSAVYLCASTTRPLAGGVQETQYFGPGTRLLVL.

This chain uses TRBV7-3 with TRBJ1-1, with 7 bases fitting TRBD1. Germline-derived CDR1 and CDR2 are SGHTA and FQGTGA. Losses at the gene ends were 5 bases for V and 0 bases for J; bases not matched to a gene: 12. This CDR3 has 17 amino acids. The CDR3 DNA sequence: TGTGCCAGCAGCCCACAGGGGCCAGGCGTCCTGAACACTGAAGCTTTCTTT. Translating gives CASSPQGPGVLNTEAFF. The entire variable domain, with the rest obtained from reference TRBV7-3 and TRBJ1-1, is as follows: GAGVSQTPSNKVTEKGKYVELRCDPISGHTALYWYRQSLGQGPEFLIYFQGTGAADDSGLPNDRFFAVRPEGSVSTLKIQRTERGDSAVYLCASSPQGPGVLNTEAFFGQGTRLTVV.

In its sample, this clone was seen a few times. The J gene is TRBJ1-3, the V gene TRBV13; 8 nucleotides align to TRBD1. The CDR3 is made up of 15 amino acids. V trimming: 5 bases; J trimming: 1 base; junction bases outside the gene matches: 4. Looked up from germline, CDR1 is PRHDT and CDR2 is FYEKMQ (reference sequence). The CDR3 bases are TGTGCCAGCAGCCGTTGGACAGGGTCTGGAAACACCATATATTTT. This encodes CASSRWTGSGNTIYF.

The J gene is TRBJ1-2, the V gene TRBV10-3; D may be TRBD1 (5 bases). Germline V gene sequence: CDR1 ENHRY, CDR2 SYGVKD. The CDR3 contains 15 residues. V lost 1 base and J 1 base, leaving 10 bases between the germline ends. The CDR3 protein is CAISEFATVNYGYTF. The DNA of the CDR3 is TGTGCCATCAGTGAGTTTGCGACAGTTAACTATGGCTACACCTTC.

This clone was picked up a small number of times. This CDR3 reads CASSQAVTGVQPQHF. In DNA, the CDR3 is TGTGCCAGCAGCCAAGCCGTGACAGGGGTTCAGCCCCAGCATTTT. The chain employs TRBV4-2 and TRBJ1-5; 8 bases line up with TRBD1. The CDR3 extends over 15 amino acids. Germline trimming cut 1 base from V and 6 bases from J; bases unmatched to any gene: 5. Germline V gene sequence: CDR1 LGHNA, CDR2 YNFKEQ.

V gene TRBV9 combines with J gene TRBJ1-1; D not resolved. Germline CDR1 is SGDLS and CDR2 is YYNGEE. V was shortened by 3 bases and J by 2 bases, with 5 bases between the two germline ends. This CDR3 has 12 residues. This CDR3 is CASSGHNTEAFF. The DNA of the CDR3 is TGTGCCAGCAGCGGACATAACACTGAAGCTTTCTTT.

The chain's CDR3 is CASSHRAGGGNEQFF. CDR3 DNA: TGTGCCAGCAGCCACAGGGCAGGGGGCGGAAATGAGCAGTTCTTC. V gene TRBV5-5 combines with J gene TRBJ2-1; TRBD1 agrees at 8 bases. V lost 4 bases and J lost 7; bases outside the gene matches: 10. This CDR3 contains 15 residues. Germline V gene sequence: CDR1 SGHKS, CDR2 YYEKEE (reference sequence).

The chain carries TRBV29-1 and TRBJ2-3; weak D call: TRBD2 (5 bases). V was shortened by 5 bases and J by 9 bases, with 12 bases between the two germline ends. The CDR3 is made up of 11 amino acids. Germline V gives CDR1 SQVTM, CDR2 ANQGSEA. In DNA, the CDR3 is TGCAGCGTTTTTAGTGGGAGCACGCAGTATTTT. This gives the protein CSVFSGSTQYF.

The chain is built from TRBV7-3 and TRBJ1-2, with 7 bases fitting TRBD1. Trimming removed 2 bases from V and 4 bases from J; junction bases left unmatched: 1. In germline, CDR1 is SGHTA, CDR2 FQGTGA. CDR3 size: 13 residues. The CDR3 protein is CASSLQGGYGYTF. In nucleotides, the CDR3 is TGTGCCAGCAGCTTACAGGGGGGCTATGGCTACACCTTC.

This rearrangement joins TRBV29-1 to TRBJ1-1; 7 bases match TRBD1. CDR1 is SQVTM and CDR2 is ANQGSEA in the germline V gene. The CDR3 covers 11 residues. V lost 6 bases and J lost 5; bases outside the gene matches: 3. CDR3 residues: CSVGTATEAFF. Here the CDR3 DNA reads TGCAGCGTCGGGACAGCAACTGAAGCTTTCTTT.

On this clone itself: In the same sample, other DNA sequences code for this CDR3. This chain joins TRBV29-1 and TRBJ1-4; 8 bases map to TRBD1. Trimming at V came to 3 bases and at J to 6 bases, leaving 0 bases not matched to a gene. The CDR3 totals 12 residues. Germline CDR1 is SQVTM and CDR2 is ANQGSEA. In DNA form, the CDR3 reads TGCAGCGTTGAGACAGGGGATGAAAAACTGTTTTTT. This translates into CSVETGDEKLFF.

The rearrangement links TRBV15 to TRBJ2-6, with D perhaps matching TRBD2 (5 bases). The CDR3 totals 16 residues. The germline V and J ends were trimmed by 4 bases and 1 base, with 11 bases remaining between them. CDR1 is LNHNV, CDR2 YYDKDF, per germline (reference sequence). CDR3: CATSTSGLSGANVLTF. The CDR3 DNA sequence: TGTGCCACCAGCACCAGCGGACTTTCTGGGGCCAACGTCCTGACTTTC.

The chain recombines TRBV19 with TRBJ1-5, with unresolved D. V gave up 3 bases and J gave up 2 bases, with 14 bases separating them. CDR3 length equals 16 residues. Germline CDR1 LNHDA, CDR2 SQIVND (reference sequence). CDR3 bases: TGTGCCAGTAGTATGGAGGGCAGAGCGGGCAATCAGCCCCAGCATTTT. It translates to CASSMEGRAGNQPQHF.